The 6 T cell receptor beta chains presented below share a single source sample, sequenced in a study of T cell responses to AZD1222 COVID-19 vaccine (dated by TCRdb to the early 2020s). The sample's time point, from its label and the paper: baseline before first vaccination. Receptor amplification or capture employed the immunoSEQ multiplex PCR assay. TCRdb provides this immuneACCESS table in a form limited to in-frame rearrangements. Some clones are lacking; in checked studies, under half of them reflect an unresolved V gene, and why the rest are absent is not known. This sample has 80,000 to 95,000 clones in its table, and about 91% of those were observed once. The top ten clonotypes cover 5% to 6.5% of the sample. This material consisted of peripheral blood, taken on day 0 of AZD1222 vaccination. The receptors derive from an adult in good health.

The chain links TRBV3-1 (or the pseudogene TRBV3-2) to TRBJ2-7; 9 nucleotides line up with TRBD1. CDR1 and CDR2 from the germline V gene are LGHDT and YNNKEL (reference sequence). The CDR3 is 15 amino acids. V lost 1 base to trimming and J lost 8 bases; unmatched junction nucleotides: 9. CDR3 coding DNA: TGTGCCAGCAGCCAAGTAATAGGGACAGGGCCTCAGCAGTACTTC. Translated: CASSQVIGTGPQQYF.

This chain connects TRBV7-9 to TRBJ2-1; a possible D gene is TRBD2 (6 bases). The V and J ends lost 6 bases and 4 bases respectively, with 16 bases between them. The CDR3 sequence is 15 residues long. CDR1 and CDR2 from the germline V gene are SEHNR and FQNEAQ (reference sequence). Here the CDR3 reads CASSPGTGGYNEQFF. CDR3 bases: TGTGCCAGCAGTCCGGGGACTGGCGGGTACAATGAGCAGTTCTTC. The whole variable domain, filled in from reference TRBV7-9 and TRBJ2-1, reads DTGVSQNPRHKITKRGQNVTFRCDPISEHNRLYWYRQTLGQGPEFLTYFQNEAQLEKSRLLSDRFSAERPKGSFSTLEIQRTEQGDSAMYLCASSPGTGGYNEQFFGPGTRLTVL.

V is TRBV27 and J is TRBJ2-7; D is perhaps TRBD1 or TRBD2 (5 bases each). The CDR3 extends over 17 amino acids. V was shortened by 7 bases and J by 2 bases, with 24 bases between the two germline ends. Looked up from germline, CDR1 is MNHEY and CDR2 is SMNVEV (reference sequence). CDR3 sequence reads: CASKRITRDAGAYEQYF. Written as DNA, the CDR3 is TGTGCCAGCAAACGTATAACCCGGGACGCCGGCGCCTACGAGCAGTACTTC.

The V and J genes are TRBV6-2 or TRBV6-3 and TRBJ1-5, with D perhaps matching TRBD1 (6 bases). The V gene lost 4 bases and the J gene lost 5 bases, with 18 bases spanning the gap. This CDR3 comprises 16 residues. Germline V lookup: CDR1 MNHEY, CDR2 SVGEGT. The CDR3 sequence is CASSFGGRTEYQPQHF. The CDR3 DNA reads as TGTGCCAGCAGTTTTGGGGGAAGGACAGAATATCAGCCCCAGCATTTT.

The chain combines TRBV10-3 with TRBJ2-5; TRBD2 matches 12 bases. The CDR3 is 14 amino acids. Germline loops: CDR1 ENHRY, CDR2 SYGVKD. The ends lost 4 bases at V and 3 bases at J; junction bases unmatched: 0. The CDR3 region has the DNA TGTGCCATCAGTGGACTAGCGGGAGAAGAGACCCAGTACTTC. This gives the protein CAISGLAGEETQYF.

In nucleotides, the CDR3 is TGTGCCAGCAGCGTAGGGGTCTCTGGGGCCAACGTCCTGACTTTC. Translated: CASSVGVSGANVLTF. The chain uses TRBV9 and TRBJ2-6; D is unresolved. The germline gives CDR1 SGDLS, CDR2 YYNGEE. The CDR3 is 15 residues long. The V and J ends lost 0 bases and 0 bases respectively, with 4 bases between them.